The entry that follows covers one T cell receptor (beta chain) sequence. At one end the junction does not follow the germline gene, possibly because of a read error. In the authors' methods: Using reference gene primer amplification, nucleated cell counts were estimated. Sequencing was performed with immunoSEQ multiplex PCR; in TCRdb, only in-frame clones are kept and a portion is missing. That table supplies the V and J calls and clone size; D and trimming were determined from the DNA. Of 300,000 to 350,000 clones in the sample, roughly 85% were seen once. In terms of age and location, participants ranged from roughly 18 to 90 years and lived in under 30 US areas. Clinical history reported by participants formed the basis on which cohorts were assigned. Germline CDR1 and CDR2: SSHAT and FNYEAQ (reference sequence). The CDR3 is 17 amino acids. These data belong to a study of blood T cell repertoires in COVID-19.

Sequencing was carried out using PBMCs or T cells enriched from blood (not recorded which). The rearrangement joins TRBV7-7 to TRBJ2-5, with 10 bases that match TRBD2. The sequence derives from a man aged 25 to 40 who had recovered from COVID-19. CDR3 amino acids: CASSQRGQRGGLETQYF. CDR3 nucleotides: TGTGCTAGCAGCCAGAGGGGCCAGCGGGGGGGGCTAGAGACCCAGTACTTC.